This TCR beta chain was obtained from a study of radiotherapy plus CTLA-4 blockade in lung cancer. V lost 6 bases, J lost 0 bases, and 12 bases lay in between. CDR3 length: 16 amino acids. Germline CDR1 and CDR2: LNHDA and SQIVND (reference sequence). Data came from immunoSEQ multiplex PCR; TCRdb stores just in-frame clones and leaves some out. Of about 62,000 clones listed, around 69% are singletons. The genes are TRBV19 and TRBJ2-6; D is possibly TRBD2 (5 bases). This specimen was peripheral blood, taken from a patient treated with radiotherapy plus ipilimumab. This TCR came from a human donor with non-small cell lung cancer who had a complete response to radiotherapy plus ipilimumab. The CDR3 region has the DNA TGTGCCAGTAGACTAGTCAGGAGCTCTGGGGCCAACGTCCTGACTTTC. It codes for CASRLVRSSGANVLTF.